Shown below are 23 T cell receptor beta chains from a single sample sequenced in a study of blood T cell repertoires in COVID-19. Using immunoSEQ multiplex PCR, the repertoire was profiled, and TCRdb retains in-frame clones only, with some absent. The sample lists approximately 94,000 clones; over 75% were seen once. The material sequenced was peripheral blood. The receptor set was obtained from a human donor in a cohort sampled during active COVID-19.

The rearrangement uses TRBV12-5 and TRBJ1-1, with TRBD1 as a possible D gene (5 bases). Germline CDR1 and CDR2: LGHNT and FRNRAP. The CDR3 extends over 13 amino acids. Between the trimmed V and J ends, which lost 1 base and 11 bases, there was a span of 14 bases. The CDR3 DNA reads TGTGCTAGTGGTTTGGCCCCTCAGGGTTCGGCTTTCTTT. Translated: CASGLAPQGSAFF.

The genes are TRBV6-1 and TRBJ1-2; 10 bases line up with TRBD1. With 3 bases clipped from V and 6 bases from J, the junction kept 13 bases outside the gene matches. CDR3 size: 17 residues. CDR1 and CDR2 (germline): MNHNS, SASEGT. The CDR3 DNA sequence: TGTGCCAGCAGTGATCCTTACCGGGACAGGGGAATAGATGGCTACACCTTC. It yields the protein CASSDPYRDRGIDGYTF.

CDR3 bases: TGTGCCAGCACCGAACCGGGACAGGGTCTCCATGAGCAGTTCTTC. Its translation is CASTEPGQGLHEQFF. The chain has TRBV5-6 and TRBJ2-1; TRBD1 agrees at 9 bases. CDR1 and CDR2 from the germline V gene are SGHDT and YYEEEE. The trim removed 6 bases at V and 8 bases at J, leaving 12 bases unmatched. This CDR3 is built from 15 residues.

V is TRBV7-2 and J is TRBJ1-6; D unresolved. Per the germline V gene, CDR1 is SGHTA and CDR2 is FQGNSA. Deletions cut 5 bases from V and 7 bases from J, with 3 bases between. This CDR3 spans 11 amino acids. Here the CDR3 DNA reads TGTGCCAGCAGCCGGAATTCACCCCTCCACTTT. Its translation: CASSRNSPLHF.

The chain recombines TRBV6-2 or TRBV6-3 with TRBJ2-7, with TRBD2 matching over 9 bases. The CDR3 totals 17 residues. The J segment lost 5 bases and the V segment lost 2 bases, leaving 13 bases of the junction unmatched. Germline V gene sequence: CDR1 MNHEY, CDR2 SVGEGT. The CDR3 nucleotides read TGTGCCAGCAGTTACCATCGCGGGAGGGGGCGCGAGGACGAGCAGTACTTC. It codes for CASSYHRGRGREDEQYF.

In this sample, this clone turned up a few times. The V and J genes are TRBV6-5 and TRBJ1-5, with 7 nucleotides matching TRBD1. Trimming at V came to 7 bases and at J to 6 bases, leaving 9 bases not matched to a gene. Germline CDR1 reads MNHEY; CDR2 reads SVGAGI. This CDR3 region has 14 residues. DNA of the CDR3: TGTGCCAGCAACCTTCAGACAGGGTCTCAGCCCCAGCATTTT. It specifies CASNLQTGSQPQHF.

The chain is built from TRBV5-5 and TRBJ1-2, with 7 positions matching TRBD1. Germline CDR1 reads SGHKS; CDR2 reads YYEKEE (reference sequence). Trimming removed 1 base from V and 3 bases from J; junction bases left unmatched: 0. This CDR3 is built from 13 residues. CDR3 loop: CASSLTGDYGYTF. CDR3 in DNA: TGTGCCAGCAGCTTGACAGGGGACTATGGCTACACCTTC.

The chain is built from TRBV6-5 and TRBJ2-1; D perhaps matches TRBD1 (5 bases). This CDR3 is built from 15 residues. V was shortened by 3 bases and J by 1 base, with 10 bases between the two germline ends. In germline, CDR1 is MNHEY, CDR2 SVGAGI. The CDR3, as DNA: TGTGCCAGCAGTTATGGCCAGGGATCCTACAATGAGCAGTTCTTC. Residues: CASSYGQGSYNEQFF.

The V gene is TRBV7-9, the J gene TRBJ1-5, with D maybe TRBD1 (6 bases). CDR1 is SEHNR, CDR2 FQNEAQ, per germline (reference sequence). V shed 6 bases and J shed 4 bases, with 13 bases lying between them. The CDR3 runs to 14 residues. The CDR3: CASSLGQFNQPQHF. The CDR3 DNA reads as TGTGCCAGCAGTCTCGGACAGTTTAATCAGCCCCAGCATTTT.

This chain uses TRBV6-5 with TRBJ2-1, with D possibly matching TRBD1 (6 bases). The CDR3 contains 15 residues. V was shortened by 8 bases and J by 3 bases, with 17 bases between the two germline ends. CDR1 and CDR2 from the germline V gene are MNHEY and SVGAGI. Written as DNA, the CDR3 is TGTGCCAGCGGGGGCCTAGACCGGGGCTACAATGAGCAGTTCTTC. The encoded protein is CASGGLDRGYNEQFF.

The gene calls are TRBV18 and TRBJ2-3, with TRBD2 as a possible D gene (7 bases). With 4 bases removed from V and 6 bases from J, the gap between germline ends came to 23 bases. CDR3 length: 17 amino acids. CDR1 KGHSH and CDR2 LQKENI come from the germline V gene. CDR3 residues: CASSLFPRGGAYDTQYF. CDR3 nucleotides: TGTGCCAGCTCACTCTTCCCCCGAGGGGGGGCTTACGATACGCAGTATTTT.

The CDR3 nucleotides read TGTGCCAGTAGTATAGATGAGGGCAAGACCAATCAGCCCCAGCATTTT. It translates to CASSIDEGKTNQPQHF. The rearrangement uses TRBV19 and TRBJ1-5, with D hard to call. Germline loops: CDR1 LNHDA, CDR2 SQIVND (reference sequence). The CDR3 loop spans 16 amino acids. With 0 bases removed from V and 3 bases from J, the gap between germline ends came to 12 bases. Combining the CDR3 with reference TRBV19 and TRBJ1-5 gives the whole variable domain DGGITQSPKYLFRKEGQNVTLSCEQNLNHDAMYWYRQDPGQGLRLIYYSQIVNDFQKGDIAEGYSVSREKKESFPLTVTSAQKNPTAFYLCASSIDEGKTNQPQHFGDGTRLSIL.

The rearrangement links TRBV18 to TRBJ1-3; TRBD1 matches 7 bases. J gave up 0 bases and V 4 bases, and 18 bases lay outside the gene matches. CDR1 and CDR2 (germline): KGHSH, LQKENI. The CDR3 runs to 20 residues. CDR3 in DNA: TGTGCCAGCTCACAGAGACAGGGAAGCTCAGTGGAAGTCTCTGGAAACACCATATATTTT. Residues: CASSQRQGSSVEVSGNTIYF. The entire variable domain, with the rest obtained from reference TRBV18 and TRBJ1-3, is as follows: NAGVMQNPRHLVRRRGQEARLRCSPMKGHSHVYWYRQLPEEGLKFMVYLQKENIIDESGMPKERFSAEFPKEGPSILRIQQVVRGDSAAYFCASSQRQGSSVEVSGNTIYFGEGSWLTVV.

The chain employs TRBV30 and TRBJ2-7, with 12 bases that match TRBD1. J gave up 7 bases and V 3 bases, and 7 bases lay outside the gene matches. The CDR3 length is 14 residues. Germline-derived CDR1 and CDR2 are GTSNPN and SVGIG (reference sequence). The CDR3 reads CAWSRDRGRGEQYF. CDR3 sequence (DNA): TGTGCCTGGAGCCGGGACAGGGGGCGCGGGGAGCAGTACTTC. Full variable domain (remainder filled in from reference TRBV30 and TRBJ2-7): SQTIHQWPATLVQPVGSPLSLECTVEGTSNPNLYWYRQAAGRGLQLLFYSVGIGQISSEVPQNLSASRPQDRQFILSSKKLLLSDSGFYLCAWSRDRGRGEQYFGPGTRLTVT.

The genes are TRBV19 and TRBJ2-5, with unresolved D. This CDR3 has 14 residues. With 2 bases removed from V and 1 base from J, the gap between germline ends came to 8 bases. Germline CDR1 is LNHDA and CDR2 is SQIVND (reference sequence). The CDR3 protein is CASSITSLQETQYF. The CDR3 DNA is TGTGCCAGTAGTATAACGAGCCTCCAAGAGACCCAGTACTTC.

In DNA form, the CDR3 reads TGTGCCAGCAGCTTATTTGTTGGCAGCGGGGGGGCCTACTACGAGCAGTACTTC. Translating it yields CASSLFVGSGGAYYEQYF. This chain links TRBV7-2 with TRBJ2-7, with TRBD2 matching over 10 bases. Germline lookup yields CDR1 SGHTA and CDR2 FQGNSA. The ends lost 2 bases at V and 3 bases at J; junction bases unmatched: 13. The CDR3 has 18 amino acids.

The gene calls are TRBV11-3 and TRBJ1-2, with D perhaps matching TRBD1 (5 bases). Germline lookup yields CDR1 SGHNT and CDR2 YENEEA. This CDR3 region has 15 residues. V lost 7 bases and J lost 4, with 19 bases in between. The CDR3, as DNA: TGTGCCAGCACCCAGCGGGGCCTTAACCTCTATGGCTACACCTTC. This gives the protein CASTQRGLNLYGYTF.

This chain joins TRBV27 and TRBJ1-4; tentative D call: TRBD1 (6 bases). CDR3 length: 16 residues. V lost 5 bases, J lost 0 bases, and 13 bases lay in between. CDR1 and CDR2 from the germline V gene are MNHEY and SMNVEV (reference sequence). The CDR3 region has the DNA TGTGCCAGCAGTATCGGACAGAGATCAACTAATGAAAAACTGTTTTTT. Translating gives CASSIGQRSTNEKLFF.

The chain has TRBV27 and TRBJ1-1, with TRBD1 identical over 8 bases. The CDR3 length is 15 residues. Germline CDR1 and CDR2: MNHEY and SMNVEV (reference sequence). The J segment lost 0 bases and the V segment lost 3 bases, leaving 3 bases of the junction unmatched. The CDR3 DNA reads as TGTGCCAGCAGTTTGACAGGGGTAATGAACACTGAAGCTTTCTTT. This translates into CASSLTGVMNTEAFF.

The rearrangement links TRBV14 to TRBJ1-2; 7 bases match TRBD1. This CDR3 has 15 residues. V shed 0 bases, J shed 7 bases, and the junction held 8 bases outside the gene matches. In germline, CDR1 is SGHDN, CDR2 FVKESK. CDR3 loop: CASSQDQRGRGGYTF. CDR3 sequence (DNA): TGTGCCAGCAGCCAAGATCAAAGGGGGCGAGGTGGCTACACCTTC. The full variable domain, completed using reference TRBV14 and TRBJ1-2, is EAGVTQFPSHSVIEKGQTVTLRCDPISGHDNLYWYRRVMGKEIKFLLHFVKESKQDESGMPNNRFLAERTGGTYSTLKVQPAELEDSGVYFCASSQDQRGRGGYTFGSGTRLTVV.

This sequence joins TRBV18 and TRBJ1-2, with 7 bases that match TRBD1. The CDR3 is made up of 16 amino acids. The germline V gene has CDR1 KGHSH and CDR2 LQKENI. The ends lost 3 bases at V and 1 base at J; junction bases unmatched: 8. The CDR3 DNA reads as TGTGCCAGCTCACCCTTAGGGACAGACCGTAACTATGGCTACACCTTC. Translated: CASSPLGTDRNYGYTF. The complete variable domain, with remaining parts taken from reference TRBV18 and TRBJ1-2, reads NAGVMQNPRHLVRRRGQEARLRCSPMKGHSHVYWYRQLPEEGLKFMVYLQKENIIDESGMPKERFSAEFPKEGPSILRIQQVVRGDSAAYFCASSPLGTDRNYGYTFGSGTRLTVV.

The chain carries TRBV3-1 (or the pseudogene TRBV3-2) and TRBJ2-1; no firm D call. The germline V and J ends were trimmed by 2 bases and 8 bases, with 22 bases remaining between them. The length of the CDR3 is 17 residues. The V gene's germline CDR1 is LGHDT and CDR2 YNNKEL (reference sequence). This CDR3 is CASSQFRPIGARDEQFF. For the CDR3, the DNA is TGTGCCAGCAGCCAATTTAGGCCAATAGGTGCCCGGGATGAGCAGTTCTTC.

This clone was recorded at least ten times. This chain joins TRBV18 and TRBJ2-2, with a tentative D call TRBD1 (5 bases). From germline, CDR1 is KGHSH and CDR2 LQKENI. There are 17 residues in the CDR3. V shed 6 bases and J shed 2 bases, with 19 bases lying between them. The CDR3 loop reads CASSQLPQATNTGELFF. CDR3 coding DNA: TGTGCCAGCTCGCAACTACCACAGGCTACCAACACCGGGGAGCTGTTTTTT. The full variable domain, with the rest looked up from reference TRBV18 and TRBJ2-2, is NAGVMQNPRHLVRRRGQEARLRCSPMKGHSHVYWYRQLPEEGLKFMVYLQKENIIDESGMPKERFSAEFPKEGPSILRIQQVVRGDSAAYFCASSQLPQATNTGELFFGEGSRLTVL.